A selection of T cell receptor beta chains follows, all from one sample in a study of blood T cell repertoires in COVID-19. This table comes from immunoSEQ multiplex PCR, and its TCRdb copy is limited to in-frame clones, with some not included. Here the sample spans more than 15,000 clones, 75% to 90% being singletons. Sequenced input: peripheral blood. The source is a man aged 45 to 65 with active COVID-19. Each CDR3 is given with its conserved first and last residue. A D gene is named only where the DNA matches it firmly. Some rows mark clone size as missing; the rest say once, few, many or name a class of expanded clone.

TGTGCCAGCAGCTTGGTCGATCTAGCGGGAGAGCTGTTTTTT	CASSLVDLAGELFF	.	TRBD2	TRBV5-4	TRBJ2-2
TGTGCCAGCAGCGTAGCGGCTAGCGGGGCCTACGAGCAGTACTTC	CASSVAASGAYEQYF	.	TRBD2	TRBV9	TRBJ2-7
TGTGCCAGCAGTGAAATACGGGACAGAAAAGCTTTCTTT	CASSEIRDRKAFF	hyperexpanded	TRBD1	TRBV6-1	TRBJ1-1
TGTGCCAGCAGCGCAACGGGCTTCCCAGGCGCTAGCGGCCCCTACGAGCAGTACTTC	CASSATGFPGASGPYEQYF	few	TRBD2	TRBV9	TRBJ2-7
TGTGCCAGCAGTTCCAATCGACAGGGCTACACCTTC	CASSSNRQGYTF	.	.	TRBV28	TRBJ1-2
TGCAGTGCGGGAGTGGCTGAGCAGTACTTC	CSAGVAEQYF	.	.	TRBV20-1	TRBJ2-7
TGTGCCAGCAGCTTAGGCCTGATTGCGGGAAATACGCAGTATTTT	CASSLGLIAGNTQYF	.	.	TRBV13	TRBJ2-3
TGCGCCAGCAGCTTGGATCCTAGACCGCAGGGGGATGAAAAACTGTTTTTT	CASSLDPRPQGDEKLFF	.	TRBD1	TRBV5-1	TRBJ1-4
TGTGCCAGCAGTGAATTCAGGGGGAGCGGATCCTACGAGCAGTACTTC	CASSEFRGSGSYEQYF	.	TRBD1	TRBV2	TRBJ2-7
TGTGCCAGCAGCCTGGGGACAGGGGGAAGTGGCTACACCTTC	CASSLGTGGSGYTF	once	TRBD1	TRBV3-1/TRBV3-2	TRBJ1-2
TGTGCCAGCAGCACCAGGGTTCGTGAGCAGTTCTTC	CASSTRVREQFF	.	.	TRBV21-1	TRBJ2-1
TGTGCCAGAAGCTCCGGGAGTAGCACTGAAGCTTTCTTT	CARSSGSSTEAFF	.	.	TRBV5-3	TRBJ1-1
TGCGCCAGCAGCTGGACAGGGGGAAGATACAATGAGCAGTTCTTC	CASSWTGGRYNEQFF	few	TRBD1	TRBV5-1	TRBJ2-1
TGTGCCAGCAGCCAGGAGGTGGGAGGATCCTATGGCTACACCTTC	CASSQEVGGSYGYTF	.	.	TRBV4-2	TRBJ1-2
TGTGCCAGCAGCGTAGCCCCCGAGGTTACCGGGGAGCTGTTTTTT	CASSVAPEVTGELFF	.	.	TRBV9	TRBJ2-2
TGCGCCAGCAGCCAAGCGAGGTCCTACAATGAGCAGTTCTTC	CASSQARSYNEQFF	.	.	TRBV4-1	TRBJ2-1
TGTGCCAGCAGTCTGGACAGTTATACAGCTTTCTTT	CASSLDSYTAFF	.	.	TRBV2	TRBJ1-1
TGTGCCAGCAGTGATCCGATAGACGGGAACTATGGCTACACCTTC	CASSDPIDGNYGYTF	.	.	TRBV6-6	TRBJ1-2
TGTGCCAGCAGTTACTTTGAGGGGGCGCCGGCTTTCTTT	CASSYFEGAPAFF	.	TRBD1	TRBV6-5	TRBJ1-1
TGTGCCAGCAGCTCGGACAGGTCCCAAGAGACCCAGTACTTC	CASSSDRSQETQYF	.	TRBD1	TRBV7-2	TRBJ2-5
TGTGCCAGCAGCTTTACCGGGACAGGGGGAGTAGGCTATGGCTACACCTTC	CASSFTGTGGVGYGYTF	few	TRBD1	TRBV11-2	TRBJ1-2
TGTGCCAGCAGCCAAGTAGGGGCGAATGAGCAGTTCTTC	CASSQVGANEQFF	.	.	TRBV3-1/TRBV3-2	TRBJ2-1
TGTGCCAGCAGCGGACAGGGGGCGCGAAGTCAGCCCCAGCATTTT	CASSGQGARSQPQHF	.	TRBD1	TRBV2	TRBJ1-5
TGTGCCAGCAGCCCTACAGTCGCCTACGAGCAGTACTTC	CASSPTVAYEQYF	large	.	TRBV27	TRBJ2-7
TGTGCCAGCTCGAAACAGGGGGACAACACCGGGGAGCTGTTTTTT	CASSKQGDNTGELFF	.	TRBD1	TRBV18	TRBJ2-2
TGTGCCAGCAAGGAGACAGGGGATGCACCCCTCCACTTT	CASKETGDAPLHF	.	TRBD1	TRBV12-3/TRBV12-4	TRBJ1-6
TGTGCCAGCAGCTTGTATTTGGCCAAGGGAAAGGGGATGCGCGAGCAGTACTTC	CASSLYLAKGKGMREQYF	.	.	TRBV5-6	TRBJ2-7
TGTGCCAGCAGCCCTAACAGGGGGCAGAACACTGAAGCTTTCTTT	CASSPNRGQNTEAFF	.	TRBD1	TRBV7-9	TRBJ1-1
TGTGCCATCAGCCCGCAAGGGACAGCCCTCTATGGCTACACCTTC	CAISPQGTALYGYTF	.	TRBD1	TRBV10-3	TRBJ1-2
TGTGCCATCGTAAGAAACAGAGATCAGCCCCAGCATTTT	CAIVRNRDQPQHF	.	.	TRBV28	TRBJ1-5
TGCGCCAGCAGCCAGGACAGGGGGCGGGAAAAACTGTTTTTT	CASSQDRGREKLFF	.	TRBD1	TRBV5-1	TRBJ1-4
TGCAGCGTTTTGACAGGGGGCGCGGACACCGGGGAGCTGTTTTTT	CSVLTGGADTGELFF	.	TRBD1	TRBV29-1	TRBJ2-2
TGTGCCAGCAGCCGGGAGGGCGCGAACACCGGGGAGCTGTTTTTT	CASSREGANTGELFF	.	TRBD2	TRBV6-4	TRBJ2-2
TGTGCCACCGCGGGGCGGCTGAGCTCCTACAATGAGCAGTTCTTC	CATAGRLSSYNEQFF	.	.	TRBV24-1	TRBJ2-1
TGCGCCAGCAGCTTGGGTGAGGAGAATCAGCCCCAGCATTTT	CASSLGEENQPQHF	.	.	TRBV5-1	TRBJ1-5
TGTGCCAGCACTATAGCGGAGTTCTCCTACAATGAGCAGTTCTTC	CASTIAEFSYNEQFF	.	.	TRBV2	TRBJ2-1
TGTGCCAGTAGTATAGTCGGGAGATGGAGCACAGATACGCAGTATTTT	CASSIVGRWSTDTQYF	.	.	TRBV19	TRBJ2-3
TGTGCCAGTAGTGTCGGCGGGAGGACTCGGAAGACCCAGTACTTC	CASSVGGRTRKTQYF	.	TRBD2	TRBV19	TRBJ2-5
TGTGCCAGCACCCAGGGACTGTCCTATGGCTACACCTTC	CASTQGLSYGYTF	.	.	TRBV2	TRBJ1-2
TGCGCCAGCAAACAGGGGGACACTGAAGCTTTCTTT	CASKQGDTEAFF	.	TRBD1	TRBV10-1	TRBJ1-1
TGTGCCAGCAGCAAAAGGTCGACTAGCGGCACTAACAATGAGCAGTTCTTC	CASSKRSTSGTNNEQFF	.	.	TRBV21-1	TRBJ2-1
TGTGCCATCAGTGGAGGGACAGGATCCTCTGGGGCCAACGTCCTGACTTTC	CAISGGTGSSGANVLTF	.	TRBD1	TRBV10-3	TRBJ2-6
TGCGCCAGCAGCCTCCAAGAGACCCAGTACTTC	CASSLQETQYF	.	.	TRBV5-1	TRBJ2-5
TGTGCCAGCGGCGGGGACAGGGTCTACAATGAGCAGTTCTTC	CASGGDRVYNEQFF	.	TRBD1	TRBV7-9	TRBJ2-1
TGCGCCAGCAGCACCCAGGGGGCACCGAACACCGGGGAGCTGTTTTTT	CASSTQGAPNTGELFF	.	TRBD1	TRBV5-1	TRBJ2-2
TGTGCCAGCAGCTTAGTCGGGGGGATAGAGGACACCGGGGAGCTGTTTTTT	CASSLVGGIEDTGELFF	.	TRBD2	TRBV7-2	TRBJ2-2
TGTGCCAGCAGTGACTCGGCAGGGGCGGATACGCAGTATTTT	CASSDSAGADTQYF	once	.	TRBV6-4	TRBJ2-3
TGTGCCAGCGGGAAAGGGACTGAAGCTTTCTTT	CASGKGTEAFF	.	.	TRBV10-3	TRBJ1-1
TGCGCCAGCAGCCAGCACCACAGCACCGGGGAGCTGTTTTTT	CASSQHHSTGELFF	.	.	TRBV4-3	TRBJ2-2
TGTGCCAGCAGCTTAGCAGGGAGGGGCCACTCAACCGGGGAGCTGTTTTTT	CASSLAGRGHSTGELFF	.	TRBD2	TRBV7-2	TRBJ2-2
TGCGCCAGCAGCTTGGGTCAGGGGGCAGGAGATACGCAGTATTTT	CASSLGQGAGDTQYF	.	TRBD1	TRBV5-1	TRBJ2-3
TGTGCCAGCAGCCAAGCCGATGAAGCTTTCTTT	CASSQADEAFF	few	.	TRBV2	TRBJ1-1
TGTGCCAGTAGTGTTGGCGGGACTAGCGGGAGAGAGACCCAGTACTTC	CASSVGGTSGRETQYF	.	TRBD2	TRBV19	TRBJ2-5
TGTGCCAGCTCACCACCGTCCAGCGGGGGATTATTGGGTGGCACAGATACGCAGTATTTT	CASSPPSSGGLLGGTDTQYF	.	TRBD2	TRBV18	TRBJ2-3